These T cell receptor beta chains were read from a single sample in a study of type 1 regulatory T cells. One entry per CDR3 protein, called by TCRdb with MiXCR from the reads. The repertoire holds some 89,000 distinct CDR3 sequences, with 25% to 40% as singletons. The sample taken for sequencing was CD4+ T cells, either the whole sample or a sorted fraction (not recorded which). These receptors all come from a human donor in good health. Both conserved end residues are part of each CDR3. The D gene is left open where the match is weak. Some rows mark clone size as missing; the rest say once, few, many or name a class of expanded clone.

J | D | V | size | DNA | CDR3
TRBJ2-1 | NA | TRBV20-1 | few | TGCAGTGCTAGACGAGTCACAGGTTTCTCCTACAATGAGCAGTTCTTC | CSARRVTGFSYNEQFF
TRBJ2-5 | TRBD2 | TRBV20-1 | once | TGCAGTGCTAGAGTTCCCGAGCGGGATCGCGCCGGGATTGGGACCCAGTACTTC | CSARVPERDRAGIGTQYF
TRBJ2-3 | TRBD2 | TRBV20-1 | NA | TGCAGTGCAAGGAGCGGGACCAGCACAGATACGCAGTATTTT | CSARSGTSTDTQYF
TRBJ2-7 | TRBD2 | TRBV7-2 | NA | TGTGCCAGCAGCTCCTTAGCGGGGATCTACGAGCAGTACTTC | CASSSLAGIYEQYF
TRBJ2-7 | NA | TRBV20-1 | NA | TGCAGTGCTAATTCCCATATAGCGGAGCAGTACTTC | CSANSHIAEQYF
TRBJ2-1 | NA | TRBV7-3 | NA | TGTGCCAGCAGCCTTAACAATTACAATGAGCAGTTCTTC | CASSLNNYNEQFF
TRBJ2-1 | NA | TRBV5-1 | NA | TGCGCCAGCAGCTTGGAGACGGGCTCCTACAATGAGCAGTTCTTC | CASSLETGSYNEQFF
TRBJ2-2 | NA | TRBV2 | NA | TGTGCCAGCAGTGAGGGCGAACCCGGGGAGCTGTTTTTT | CASSEGEPGELFF
TRBJ2-3 | TRBD2 | TRBV7-2 | many | TGTGCCAGCAGCTTCCTAGCGGGAGGTAGCACAGATACGCAGTATTTT | CASSFLAGGSTDTQYF
TRBJ1-5 | TRBD1 | TRBV18 | NA | TGTGCCAGCTCGCCGGGACAGGGGATCGGTCAGCCCCAGCATTTT | CASSPGQGIGQPQHF
TRBJ2-5 | NA | TRBV19 | once | TGTGCCAGTATCGACAGGGAGACCCAGTACTTC | CASIDRETQYF
TRBJ2-5 | TRBD2 | TRBV7-9 | NA | TGTGCCAGCAGGCTGGGGGTTAGCGGGACCCAAGAGACCCAGTACTTC | CASRLGVSGTQETQYF
TRBJ2-7 | TRBD1 | TRBV20-1 | NA | TGCAGTGCGGTTCCGGGACAGGGTCGTGTCGTGCAGTACTTC | CSAVPGQGRVVQYF
TRBJ1-5 | NA | TRBV2 | NA | TGTGCCAGCAGTGAAGAGGGGTCTCAGCCCCAGCATTTT | CASSEEGSQPQHF
TRBJ2-6 | TRBD1 | TRBV19 | NA | TGTGCCAGTAGCCGACAGGGGGCGGTAGGGGCCAACGTCCTGACTTTC | CASSRQGAVGANVLTF
TRBJ1-5 | NA | TRBV18 | few | TGTGCCAGCTCACCACCGGTACAGATCAATCAGCCCCAGCATTTT | CASSPPVQINQPQHF
TRBJ2-2 | NA | TRBV14 | NA | TGTGCCAGCAGCCAGCGAGGAGTCCCCGGGGAGCTGTTTTTT | CASSQRGVPGELFF
TRBJ2-1 | NA | TRBV29-1 | NA | TGCAGCGTCAGTCCGGGGTTAGTCTCCTACAATGAGCAGTTCTTC | CSVSPGLVSYNEQFF
TRBJ2-5 | NA | TRBV20-1 | NA | TGCAGTGCTAAACATCCGGGGAAAACCCAGTACTTC | CSAKHPGKTQYF
TRBJ2-6 | NA | TRBV10-1 | NA | TGCGCCAGCATTCCAAGGCGGGGAAGACTCTCTGGGGCCAACGTCCTGACTTTC | CASIPRRGRLSGANVLTF
TRBJ2-7 | NA | TRBV7-8 | few | TGTGCCAGCAGCTTAGGTTTGGACCCTGCCTACGAGCAGTACTTC | CASSLGLDPAYEQYF
TRBJ1-1 | NA | TRBV12-3/TRBV12-4 | NA | TGTGCCAGCAACCCGGACGGGGAGATAGGCGAAGCTTTCTTT | CASNPDGEIGEAFF
TRBJ2-5 | NA | TRBV11-2 | NA | TGTGCCAGCAGCCCGGCTCCCTTCCAAGAGACCCAGTACTTC | CASSPAPFQETQYF
TRBJ2-7 | NA | TRBV20-1 | few | TGCAGTGGTACGGGGAGCTCCTACGAGCAGTACTTC | CSGTGSSYEQYF
TRBJ2-7 | NA | TRBV14 | NA | TGTGCCAGCAACCTACGTCTTGCCTACGAGCAGTACTTC | CASNLRLAYEQYF
TRBJ2-3 | NA | TRBV29-1 | many | TGCAGCGTTGAAAAGGGTTGGAGCACAGATACGCAGTATTTT | CSVEKGWSTDTQYF
TRBJ1-1 | TRBD1 | TRBV5-1 | NA | TGCGCCAGCAGCCAGACAGGGAACACTGAAACTTTCTTT | CASSQTGNTETFF
TRBJ1-5 | NA | TRBV12-5 | NA | TGTGCTAGTGCCCGGGGGGTAAATCAGCCCCAGCATTTT | CASARGVNQPQHF
TRBJ1-5 | NA | TRBV20-1 | few | TGCAGTGCTAGAGTGGATTCTAACGGCAATCAGCCCCAGCATTTT | CSARVDSNGNQPQHF
TRBJ2-7 | NA | TRBV6-6 | few | TGTGCCAGCACCGAGGGGGGCGCAACCTACGAGCAGTACTTC | CASTEGGATYEQYF
TRBJ2-2 | NA | TRBV12-3/TRBV12-4 | many | TGTGCCAGCAGTCGGATGCCCACCGGGGAGCTGTTTTTT | CASSRMPTGELFF
TRBJ2-1 | NA | TRBV20-1 | few | TGCAGTGCTAGGGGCTCCCGCCCTAACCCCAATGAGCAGTTCTTC | CSARGSRPNPNEQFF
TRBJ2-7 | TRBD2 | TRBV20-1 | few | TGCAGTGCTCCCCGCGGGGGCGAGCAGTACTTC | CSAPRGGEQYF
TRBJ2-1 | TRBD2 | TRBV20-1 | NA | TGCAGTGCTACTGGGTGGACTAGCGGAAACAATGAGCAGTTCTTC | CSATGWTSGNNEQFF
TRBJ1-1 | NA | TRBV3-1 | NA | TGTGCCAGCAGCCCCTTAGGGGCGACCCTCCCCGAAGCTTTCTTT | CASSPLGATLPEAFF
TRBJ2-2 | TRBD1 | TRBV6-2/TRBV6-3 | NA | TGTGCCAGCAGAAGGACAGGAGACACCGGGGAGCTGTTTTTT | CASRRTGDTGELFF
TRBJ2-7 | NA | TRBV6-5 | NA | TGTGCCAGCAGTCTGTCCGGTAGCTCCTACGAGCAGTACTTC | CASSLSGSSYEQYF
TRBJ1-2 | NA | TRBV29-1 | few | TGCAGCGCCGCATCTGAGTCGGTTTATGGCTACACCTTC | CSAASESVYGYTF
TRBJ2-1 | TRBD2 | TRBV29-1 | NA | TGCAGCTCCTTAGCGGGAGACAATGAGCAGTTCTTC | CSSLAGDNEQFF
TRBJ1-2 | NA | TRBV7-2 | NA | TGTGCCAGCAGCTCGAGGAACTATGGCTACACCTTC | CASSSRNYGYTF
TRBJ2-1 | NA | TRBV20-1 | NA | TGCAGTGCTGGGCGGGGTAACAATGAGCAGTTCTTC | CSAGRGNNEQFF
TRBJ2-7 | TRBD2 | TRBV18 | once | TGTGCCAGCTCATCCTTAGCGGGAGTTGATAACGAGCAGTACTTC | CASSSLAGVDNEQYF
TRBJ2-2 | NA | TRBV5-1 | few | TGCGCCAGCAGGAGCGGCGGGTCGAACACCGGGGAGCTGTTTTTT | CASRSGGSNTGELFF
TRBJ2-3 | NA | TRBV7-9 | few | TGTGCCAGCAGCTTGAGGGCAGATACGCAGTATTTT | CASSLRADTQYF
TRBJ2-2 | NA | TRBV5-1 | NA | TGCGCCAGCAGCTTAAAACACGGGACTAACACCGGGGAGCTGTTTTTT | CASSLKHGTNTGELFF